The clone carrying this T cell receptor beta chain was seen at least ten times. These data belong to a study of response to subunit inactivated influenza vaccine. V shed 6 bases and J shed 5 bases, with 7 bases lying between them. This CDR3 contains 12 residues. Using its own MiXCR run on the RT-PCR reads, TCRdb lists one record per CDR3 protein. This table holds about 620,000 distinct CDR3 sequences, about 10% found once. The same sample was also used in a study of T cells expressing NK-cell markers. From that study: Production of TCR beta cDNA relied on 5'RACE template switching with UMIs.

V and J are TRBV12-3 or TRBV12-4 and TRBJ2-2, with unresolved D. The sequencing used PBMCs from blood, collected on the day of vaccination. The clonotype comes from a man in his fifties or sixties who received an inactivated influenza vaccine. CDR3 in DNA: TGTGCCAGCAGACGAAGTACCGGGGAGCTGTTTTTT. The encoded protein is CASRRSTGELFF.